One sample yielded the 25 T cell receptor beta chains listed below, sequenced in a study of beta chain features in type 1 diabetes. Whole-study results and caveats: In every one of the four CD4+ subsets, TCRB CDR3s were moderately but significantly shorter in Type 1 diabetes patients.

The antigens for these receptors are not known. The entirety of the isolated RNA underwent reverse transcription, so expressed TCRB transcripts were sequenced. Clones were sequenced by immunoSEQ multiplex PCR, and TCRdb holds only the in-frame ones, with some missing. The profile covers 95,000 to 150,000 clones, with 15% to 20% appearing a single time and about 2.1% taken by the ten largest. Sequencing was carried out using central memory CD4+ T cells from blood. These receptors all stem from a man younger than 45 with type 1 diabetes.

The table lists this clone with a few counts. CDR3 nucleotides: TGTGCCAGCAGCTTAAACAGCGACAATGAGCAGTTCTTC. Protein sequence: CASSLNSDNEQFF. The chain employs TRBV7-3 and TRBJ2-1, with D hard to call. In germline, CDR1 is SGHTA, CDR2 FQGTGA. CDR3 size: 13 residues. V was shortened by 1 base and J by 5 bases, with 6 bases between the two germline ends.

This clone showed up just once. The V gene is TRBV6-6, the J gene TRBJ2-1; 7 nucleotides align to TRBD2. Germline values: CDR1 MNHNY, CDR2 SVGAGI (reference sequence). The CDR3 loop spans 15 amino acids. Trimming at V came to 6 bases and at J to 0 bases, leaving 5 bases not matched to a gene. The CDR3 spells CASRSGGSSYNEQFF. The CDR3 DNA follows: TGTGCCAGCAGGTCCGGGGGGAGCTCCTACAATGAGCAGTTCTTC.

Only a few counts were recorded for this clone. Other DNA sequences of this sample code for an identical CDR3. V and J are TRBV10-3 and TRBJ1-5; maybe TRBD1 (6 bases). The V gene's germline CDR1 is ENHRY and CDR2 SYGVKD. The CDR3 covers 15 residues. V lost 2 bases and J 0 bases, leaving 8 bases between the germline ends. The CDR3 region has the DNA TGTGCCATCAGTGAGAACAGGGCTAGCAATCAGCCCCAGCATTTT. Its translation: CAISENRASNQPQHF.

The sample holds many counts of this clone. The rearrangement uses TRBV7-2 and TRBJ1-2; D may be TRBD1 (5 bases). This CDR3 region has 15 residues. V lost 2 bases, J lost 0 bases, and 10 bases lay in between. Germline CDR1 SGHTA, CDR2 FQGNSA. CDR3 coding DNA: TGTGCCAGCAGCTTACGGGGCGGCTCTAACTATGGCTACACCTTC. This gives the protein CASSLRGGSNYGYTF.

The V and J genes are TRBV29-1 and TRBJ2-7; TRBD1 or TRBD2 may be the D gene (5 bases each). Trimming stripped 4 bases from V and 2 bases from J, with 12 bases between. Germline CDR1 SQVTM, CDR2 ANQGSEA. The CDR3 is 13 residues long. The CDR3: CSVGGVKAYEQYF. The CDR3 nucleotides are TGCAGCGTTGGAGGGGTGAAGGCCTACGAGCAGTACTTC.

V gene TRBV7-2 combines with J gene TRBJ1-5; D not certain. This CDR3 spans 12 amino acids. Germline CDR1 is SGHTA and CDR2 is FQGNSA. V was clipped by 5 bases and J by 5 bases, with 7 bases between them. CDR3 region: CASSARDQPQHF. The CDR3 nucleotides are TGTGCCAGCAGCGCCCGAGATCAGCCCCAGCATTTT.

The rearrangement uses TRBV13 and TRBJ2-7; D is perhaps TRBD1 (6 bases). This CDR3 has 14 residues. In germline, CDR1 is PRHDT, CDR2 FYEKMQ (reference sequence). V shed 5 bases and J shed 0 bases, with 11 bases lying between them. The CDR3 reads CASSARTVSYEQYF. DNA for the CDR3: TGTGCCAGCAGCGCGCGGACAGTCTCCTACGAGCAGTACTTC.

In nucleotides, the CDR3 is TGTGCCACCAGCAGAGATCGCAAGTCCCCCCGTGGCTACACCTTC. Its translation: CATSRDRKSPRGYTF. The chain uses TRBV15 and TRBJ1-2; no clear D. Looked up from germline, CDR1 is LNHNV and CDR2 is YYDKDF (reference sequence). CDR3 length equals 15 residues. V was clipped by 0 bases and J by 7 bases, with 15 bases between them.

The chain couples TRBV19 to TRBJ1-1; no firm D call. The CDR3 loop spans 13 amino acids. Trimming stripped 2 bases from V and 5 bases from J, with 9 bases between. Germline CDR1 reads LNHDA; CDR2 reads SQIVND (reference sequence). The CDR3 DNA is TGTGCCAGTAGTATACCTAGGGAGACTGAAGCTTTCTTT. Translated: CASSIPRETEAFF.

The rearrangement links TRBV2 to TRBJ2-7; no clear D. The CDR3 sequence is 15 residues long. V was clipped by 5 bases and J by 0 bases, with 14 bases between them. CDR1 and CDR2 (germline): SNHLY, FYNNEI. The CDR3 DNA reads TGTGCCAGCAGTCTAGACGGCTCCTACTCCTACGAGCAGTACTTC. Translation gives CASSLDGSYSYEQYF.

The chain has TRBV30 and TRBJ2-5; TRBD2 might be the D (6 bases). Germline V gives CDR1 GTSNPN, CDR2 SVGIG (reference sequence). This CDR3 is 14 amino acids long. The V end was cut by 0 bases, the J end by 4 bases, with 12 bases between. The CDR3 loop reads CAWSVQAGGETQYF. The DNA for the CDR3 is TGTGCCTGGAGTGTCCAAGCGGGTGGAGAGACCCAGTACTTC.

This clone has only a few counts. In DNA, the CDR3 is TGTGCCAGCAGCTTTAGCGGGCCGATGGCTAATGAAAAACTGTTTTTT. The encoded protein is CASSFSGPMANEKLFF. The rearrangement links TRBV7-2 to TRBJ1-4; D gene uncertain. Germline-derived CDR1 and CDR2 are SGHTA and FQGNSA. This CDR3 has 16 residues. Deletions cut 3 bases from V and 3 bases from J, with 14 bases between. Full variable domain (missing parts from reference TRBV7-2 and TRBJ1-4): GAGVSQSPSNKVTEKGKDVELRCDPISGHTALYWYRQSLGQGLEFLIYFQGNSAPDKSGLPSDRFSAERTGGSVSTLTIQRTQQEDSAVYLCASSFSGPMANEKLFFGSGTQLSVL.

The chain couples TRBV7-7 to TRBJ2-3; the D is unclear. With 3 bases removed from V and 2 bases from J, the gap between germline ends came to 6 bases. Germline lookup yields CDR1 SSHAT and CDR2 FNYEAQ (reference sequence). This CDR3 comprises 13 residues. DNA for the CDR3: TGTGCCAGCAGCTTTACCACCACAGATACGCAGTATTTT. Amino acid sequence: CASSFTTTDTQYF. Full variable domain (outside the CDR3, taken from reference TRBV7-7 and TRBJ2-3): GAGVSQSPRYKVTKRGQDVTLRCDPISSHATLYWYQQALGQGPEFLTYFNYEAQPDKSGLPSDRFSAERPEGSISTLTIQRTEQRDSAMYRCASSFTTTDTQYFGPGTRLTVL.

This clone was detected only a few times. This chain joins TRBV10-3 and TRBJ2-7; tentative D call: TRBD2 (5 bases). This CDR3 has 14 amino acids. V was pared by 8 bases and J by 7 bases, with 21 bases between. Germline V gene sequence: CDR1 ENHRY, CDR2 SYGVKD. CDR3 protein: CAISQIGFGGEQYF. Written as DNA, the CDR3 is TGTGCCATCTCCCAGATAGGATTCGGCGGGGAGCAGTACTTC.

J is TRBJ1-6 and V is TRBV29-1; 7 nucleotides match TRBD1. The ends lost 5 bases at V and 5 bases at J; junction bases unmatched: 6. Germline CDR1 and CDR2: SQVTM and ANQGSEA. This CDR3 has 14 residues. In nucleotides, the CDR3 is TGCAGCGTTAGAGAGACAGGGCATAATTCACCCCTCCACTTT. Its translation: CSVRETGHNSPLHF.

This rearrangement joins TRBV27 to TRBJ2-5; D remains unclear. CDR3 length: 13 residues. V gave up 2 bases and J gave up 0 bases, with 4 bases separating them. From germline, CDR1 is MNHEY and CDR2 SMNVEV (reference sequence). CDR3 sequence reads: CASSLHNQETQYF. The CDR3, as DNA: TGTGCCAGCAGTTTACACAACCAAGAGACCCAGTACTTC.

This chain connects TRBV5-1 to TRBJ2-7; the D is unclear. This CDR3 spans 17 amino acids. Germline CDR1 SGHRS, CDR2 YFSETQ. V was trimmed by 0 bases and J by 2 bases, leaving 18 bases between them. The CDR3 sequence is CASSLGSTGIFTYEQYF. The CDR3 DNA sequence: TGCGCCAGCAGCTTGGGGTCTACCGGAATCTTTACCTACGAGCAGTACTTC.

In this sample, this clone turned up a few times. This chain connects TRBV18 to TRBJ2-7, with 9 bases that match TRBD2. The CDR3 has 16 amino acids. Germline trimming cut 3 bases from V and 2 bases from J; bases unmatched to any gene: 8. The germline gives CDR1 KGHSH, CDR2 LQKENI. CDR3: CASSPAGSGGTYEQYF. CDR3 in DNA: TGTGCCAGCTCACCCGCGGGGAGCGGGGGGACCTACGAGCAGTACTTC.

The sample holds a few counts of this clone. The rearrangement uses TRBV9 and TRBJ1-3, with D hard to call. V was trimmed by 0 bases and J by 4 bases, leaving 5 bases between them. Germline lookup yields CDR1 SGDLS and CDR2 YYNGEE. CDR3 length: 13 residues. The chain's CDR3 is CASSVDGGNTIYF. As DNA, the CDR3 is TGTGCCAGCAGCGTAGATGGGGGAAACACCATATATTTT. Full variable domain (rest looked up from reference TRBV9 and TRBJ1-3): DSGVTQTPKHLITATGQRVTLRCSPRSGDLSVYWYQQSLDQGLQFLIQYYNGEERAKGNILERFSAQQFPDLHSELNLSSLELGDSALYFCASSVDGGNTIYFGEGSWLTVV.

The rearrangement joins TRBV19 to TRBJ2-1, with D possibly matching TRBD2 (5 bases). Germline assignment: CDR1 LNHDA and CDR2 SQIVND (reference sequence). The CDR3 is 14 amino acids. V was trimmed by 5 bases and J by 2 bases, leaving 10 bases between them. CDR3: CASSPTGTYNEQFF. The CDR3 DNA reads TGTGCCAGTAGTCCGACCGGGACCTACAATGAGCAGTTCTTC.

This clone came up a few times. The V call is TRBV28, the J call TRBJ2-5; weak D call: TRBD1 (5 bases). Germline V gene data show CDR1 as MDHEN and CDR2 as SYDVKM. This CDR3 comprises 15 residues. Between the trimmed V and J ends, which lost 5 bases and 1 base, there was a span of 14 bases. The CDR3 sequence is CASSGSDSSQETQYF. The DNA for the CDR3 is TGTGCCAGCAGTGGGTCAGACAGTTCCCAAGAGACCCAGTACTTC.

This chain joins TRBV6-5 and TRBJ2-7; TRBD1 is a possible D gene (5 bases). Germline V lookup: CDR1 MNHEY, CDR2 SVGAGI. This CDR3 spans 14 amino acids. With 6 bases removed from V and 0 bases from J, the gap between germline ends came to 12 bases. CDR3 amino acids: CASRRGLSSYEQYF. CDR3 bases: TGTGCCAGCAGAAGGGGCCTTAGCTCCTACGAGCAGTACTTC.

CDR3 protein: CASSPEWAGETQYF. DNA of the CDR3: TGTGCCAGCAGCCCTGAGTGGGCCGGGGAGACCCAGTACTTC. The rearrangement uses TRBV7-6 and TRBJ2-5, with unresolved D. V was shortened by 5 bases and J by 5 bases, with 15 bases between the two germline ends. Germline V gene lookup returns CDR1 SGHVS and CDR2 FNYEAQ. This CDR3 spans 14 amino acids.

The chain links TRBV18 to TRBJ1-1; no firm D call. CDR1 is KGHSH and CDR2 is LQKENI in the germline V gene. Trimming shortened V by 6 bases and J by 3 bases, and 14 bases separated the two germline ends. This CDR3 comprises 14 residues. The CDR3 sequence: CASSPAWEDTEAFF. For the CDR3, the DNA is TGTGCCAGCTCGCCTGCCTGGGAGGACACTGAAGCTTTCTTT.

The chain links TRBV7-9 to TRBJ2-7, with a tentative D call TRBD2 (5 bases). Germline V CDR1 and CDR2: SEHNR, FQNEAQ (reference sequence). The CDR3 has 16 amino acids. With 0 bases removed from V and 5 bases from J, the gap between germline ends came to 17 bases. The CDR3 sequence is CASSLAAGGGSNEQYF. The CDR3 DNA follows: TGTGCCAGCAGCTTAGCGGCGGGCGGTGGGAGCAACGAGCAGTACTTC.